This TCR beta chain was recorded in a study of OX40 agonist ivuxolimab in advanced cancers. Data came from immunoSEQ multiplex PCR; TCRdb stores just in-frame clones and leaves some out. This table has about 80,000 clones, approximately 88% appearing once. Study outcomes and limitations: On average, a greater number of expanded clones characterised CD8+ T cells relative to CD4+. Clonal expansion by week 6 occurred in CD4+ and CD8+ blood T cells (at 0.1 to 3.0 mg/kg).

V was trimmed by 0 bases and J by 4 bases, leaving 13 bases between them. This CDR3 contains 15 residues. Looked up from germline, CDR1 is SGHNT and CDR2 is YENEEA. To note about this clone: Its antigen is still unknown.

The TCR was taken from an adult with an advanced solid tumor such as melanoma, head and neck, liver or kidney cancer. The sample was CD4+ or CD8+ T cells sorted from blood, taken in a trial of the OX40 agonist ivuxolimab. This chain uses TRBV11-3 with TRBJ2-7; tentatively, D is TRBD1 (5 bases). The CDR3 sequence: CASSLETATIYEQYF. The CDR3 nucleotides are TGTGCCAGCAGCTTAGAGACAGCAACAATTTACGAGCAGTACTTC.